Given below is one T cell receptor (beta chain) in context. Its antigen target is currently unknown. No base qualities exist here, and no much larger clone lies one base off it. These data originate in a study of blood T cells in healthy people across ages (dated by TCRdb to about 2015). Notes on the research overall: In model experiments, template switching captured about one uniquely barcoded TCR beta cDNA molecule for every two T cells. The study measured age-related changes in TCR beta repertoire diversity using deep sequencing normalized with unique cDNA molecular identifiers. The donors were split into four age groups: young (average about 15 years), middle-aged (39), aged (more than 55) and long-lived (82). To avoid experimental bias, donors of different ages were spread randomly across the sequencing lanes. For two donors (one aged 18 to 29 and one aged 80 or older), the study analyzed two additional independent replicas of 1 million unique cDNA reads from the same blood draw. Overall study outcomes, separate from this receptor: Because the CMV infection status of the donors was unknown, age-related changes in expanded clonotypes may potentially have been confounded. The long-lived group showed more naive CD4+ T cells, fewer expanded clones and increased TCR diversity than the aged group, suggesting age selection. Total diversity estimates from one million sequenced T cells were considered lower bounds and underestimates. As age increased, observed TCR beta diversity per million T cells dropped in a roughly linear way, and a significant reduction was already evident by age 40. The percentage of naive T cells measured by flow cytometry correlated strongly with observed TCR beta diversity. Because profiling used bulk unsorted PBMCs, naive and antigen-experienced compartments could not be compared conclusively.

CDR1 SEHNR and CDR2 FQNEAQ are derived from the germline V gene (reference sequence). Ends trimmed: V by 8 bases, J by 8 bases; bases unmatched to a gene: 17. The CDR3 starts with the cysteine, ends with the phenylalanine, and has 17 residues. Only the CDR3 part of the read is kept: 51 bases, read in frame from the first base. Library preparation used 5' RACE. TCRdb names Illumina HiSeq 2500 as the instrument used. A second roughly 6 to 12 cycle PCR used a sample-barcoded 5' primer and a J-beta primer mix. A unique molecular identifier was introduced onto each TCR beta cDNA molecule by a template-switch 5' adaptor carrying 12 random nucleotides. Each sample yielded at least 3 million CDR3-containing paired-end reads. The Mint cDNA synthesis kit, primed by a TRBC-specific oligonucleotide, was used to synthesize first-strand cDNA from all RNA. All cDNA was treated with uracil-DNA glycosylase and then went through a first 18-cycle PCR with the universal primers M1SS and BC2_uni_R. Regarding the original processing steps: For normalization, 1 million high-quality reads, each with a distinct molecular identifier, were randomly selected from each sample. Reads with shared molecular identifiers were discarded instead of being binned into consensus sequences. CDR3 identification, clonotype clustering and error correction used MiTCR with a Q25 quality threshold and the strictest error-elimination algorithm. A nonparametric unseen species model using Euler transformation provided a lower-bound estimate of total TCR beta diversity. The public reads were reprocessed in TCRdb via fastp at Q25 and MiXCR, keeping in-frame beta chains. When rows share a CDR3 protein, they turn into one entry using the most common DNA and genes. The V and J calls and clone size are TCRdb's, not the authors'. Recorded for this sample are some 1 million distinct CDR3 sequences; roughly 45% of them occurred a single time. The top ten clonotypes cover 18% of the sample.

The donors were a few dozen Caucasian individuals from Russia, aged roughly 6 to 90 years, who were systemically healthy. Each donor gave about 9.8 milliliters of peripheral blood, drawn into EDTA-treated Vacutainer tubes. Ficoll-Paque density-gradient centrifugation was used to isolate PBMCs, with at least 6 million obtained per sample. Total RNA, at least 6 micrograms per sample, was extracted from PBMCs with Trizol reagent. Naive CD45RAhigh/CD27high T cell percentages were measured by flow cytometry on a PBMC aliquot from every donor. The source material was blood. This receptor was taken from a woman aged 55-69 years in good health. The chain was built from TRBV7-9 and TRBJ2-1, with 11 junctional bases fitting TRBD2. The CDR3 corresponds to CASAGQTSGEGGDEQFF. The DNA sequence is TGTGCCAGCGCGGGGCAGACTAGCGGGGAAGGGGGCGATGAGCAGTTCTTC. Outside the CDR3, residues come from the reference TRBV7-9 and TRBJ2-1 proteins, so the full variable domain is: DTGVSQNPRHKITKRGQNVTFRCDPISEHNRLYWYRQTLGQGPEFLTYFQNEAQLEKSRLLSDRFSAERPKGSFSTLEIQRTEQGDSAMYLCASAGQTSGEGGDEQFFGPGTRLTVL.